The 19 T cell receptor beta chains below were found in one sample sequenced in a study of cytomegalovirus exposure and HLA in healthy donors. PCR used 60 Vbeta primers and 13 Jbeta primers. Assay used: immunoSEQ multiplex PCR; TCRdb lists only in-frame clones, some missing. The sample has around 200,000 clones, over 75% seen once. Sequencing used PBMCs. These receptor sequences come from a girl aged 2 to 9 in good health and CMV-seronegative.

V is TRBV5-1 and J is TRBJ1-4; TRBD1 agrees at 12 bases. The CDR3 sequence is 18 residues long. V lost 4 bases, J lost 7 bases, and 14 bases stayed unmatched. The germline V gene has CDR1 SGHRS and CDR2 YFSETQ. This chain's CDR3 is CASSLRRDRGPEAEKLFF. The CDR3 nucleotides read TGCGCCAGCAGCCTCCGGAGGGACAGGGGGCCTGAAGCTGAAAAACTGTTTTTT.

The chain links TRBV6-5 to TRBJ1-1, with D maybe TRBD1 (6 bases). The CDR3 length is 13 residues. Germline CDR1 and CDR2: MNHEY and SVGAGI. Between the trimmed V and J ends, which lost 4 bases and 4 bases, there was a span of 10 bases. Here the CDR3 reads CASSSTGITEAFF. DNA of the CDR3: TGTGCCAGCAGTTCAACAGGGATCACTGAAGCTTTCTTT.

V usage is TRBV7-9 and J usage is TRBJ1-1; D gene ambiguous. The V end was cut by 7 bases, the J end by 4 bases, with 16 bases between. CDR1 and CDR2 (germline): SEHNR, FQNEAQ (reference sequence). This CDR3 is 14 amino acids long. The CDR3 nucleotides read TGTGCCAGCAACTCCGAGGGCGGGTCCACTGAAGCTTTCTTT. This codes for CASNSEGGSTEAFF.

The sample holds a few counts of this clone. The chain links TRBV6-5 to TRBJ1-5, with no clear D. CDR3 size: 13 residues. Germline assignment: CDR1 MNHEY and CDR2 SVGAGI. V was shortened by 6 bases and J by 4 bases, with 10 bases between the two germline ends. Written as DNA, the CDR3 is TGTGCCAGCAGGGAAGGAGAGAATCAGCCCCAGCATTTT. Its translation: CASREGENQPQHF.

The rearrangement uses TRBV6-1 and TRBJ2-7, with 12 bases fitting TRBD2. This CDR3 has 15 amino acids. From germline, CDR1 is MNHNS and CDR2 SASEGT. V lost 8 bases to trimming and J lost 2 bases; unmatched junction nucleotides: 7. The CDR3 protein is CASPGLAGTPYEQYF. The CDR3 DNA sequence: TGTGCCAGCCCCGGACTAGCGGGGACACCCTACGAGCAGTACTTC.

J is TRBJ2-1 and V is TRBV4-1, with D unclear. This CDR3 is built from 15 residues. V dropped 2 bases and J dropped 7 bases, with 15 bases sitting between them. Per germline, CDR1 MGHRA and CDR2 YSYEKL. The CDR3: CASSQMAGTGNEQFF. The CDR3 region has the DNA TGCGCCAGCAGCCAAATGGCCGGCACGGGTAATGAGCAGTTCTTC.

This chain uses TRBV10-3 with TRBJ2-2, with 7 bases that match TRBD2. The length of the CDR3 is 20 residues. Germline lookup yields CDR1 ENHRY and CDR2 SYGVKD. Trimming at V came to 4 bases and at J to 0 bases, leaving 17 bases not matched to a gene. The CDR3 here is CAISGSIILARNSNTGELFF. DNA of the CDR3: TGTGCCATCAGTGGTTCCATAATACTAGCGAGGAACTCGAACACCGGGGAGCTGTTTTTT.

CDR3 DNA: TGTGCCAGCCGTACAGGAACCCACACCGGGGAGCTGTTTTTT. Its translation is CASRTGTHTGELFF. The chain uses TRBV25-1 and TRBJ2-2; a weak D match, TRBD1 (5 bases). The CDR3 totals 14 residues. The V end lost 8 bases, the J end lost 3 bases, and 13 bases lay between the germline ends. Germline CDR1 and CDR2: MGHDK and SYGVNS.

The chain carries TRBV30 and TRBJ2-7; D is ambiguous. The CDR3 totals 13 residues. Between the trimmed V and J ends, which lost 4 bases and 5 bases, there was a span of 15 bases. Per the germline V gene, CDR1 is GTSNPN and CDR2 is SVGIG (reference sequence). In nucleotides, the CDR3 is TGTGCCTGGACTAGGCCCTCTTGGAACGAGCAGTACTTC. Translating gives CAWTRPSWNEQYF.

The V gene is TRBV29-1, the J gene TRBJ1-2, with 9 bases lining up with TRBD1. The CDR3 has 12 amino acids. Losses at the gene ends were 4 bases for V and 8 bases for J; bases not matched to a gene: 5. CDR1 is SQVTM and CDR2 is ANQGSEA in the germline V gene. The CDR3 sequence is CSVGRQGGGYTF. The CDR3 nucleotides read TGCAGCGTTGGGCGACAGGGGGGAGGCTACACCTTC.

CDR3 sequence reads: CSVAKSYNEQFF. The CDR3 DNA reads TGCAGCGTTGCAAAATCCTACAATGAGCAGTTCTTC. The chain couples TRBV29-1 to TRBJ2-1; D remains ambiguous. Germline CDR1 SQVTM, CDR2 ANQGSEA. V lost 4 bases, J lost 1 base, and 5 bases lay in between. The CDR3 totals 12 residues.

A single count supports this clone. The gene calls are TRBV9 and TRBJ2-7; 7 bases line up with TRBD1. V was clipped by 0 bases and J by 6 bases; unmatched bases: 6. CDR3 length: 14 amino acids. CDR1 and CDR2 (germline): SGDLS, YYNGEE. CDR3 sequence reads: CASSVGPGGSEQYF. The CDR3 coding sequence is TGTGCCAGCAGCGTAGGCCCAGGGGGAAGCGAGCAGTACTTC.

This rearrangement joins TRBV27 to TRBJ1-1; D is uncertain. The V gene lost 8 bases and the J gene lost 7 bases, with 11 bases spanning the gap. This CDR3 spans 11 amino acids. CDR1 and CDR2 (germline): MNHEY, SMNVEV (reference sequence). CDR3 sequence reads: CASSGFGEAFF. The CDR3 region has the DNA TGTGCCAGCTCCGGGTTCGGTGAAGCTTTCTTT.

This rearrangement joins TRBV27 to TRBJ1-1; 8 bases map to TRBD1. This CDR3 has 16 amino acids. The germline CDR1 and CDR2 sequences are MNHEY and SMNVEV (reference sequence). V lost 5 bases, J lost 2 bases, and 10 bases stayed unmatched. The chain's CDR3 is CASSPDRVSVNTEAFF. The CDR3 DNA reads TGTGCCAGCAGTCCGGACAGGGTTAGTGTAAACACTGAAGCTTTCTTT.

This rearrangement joins TRBV7-9 to TRBJ2-6; 8 bases agree with TRBD2. This CDR3 has 17 residues. Trimming at V came to 5 bases and at J to 0 bases, leaving 6 bases not matched to a gene. Germline V lookup: CDR1 SEHNR, CDR2 FQNEAQ (reference sequence). As DNA, the CDR3 is TGTGCCAGCAGCCGGGGGGGGACAATCTCTGGGGCCAACGTCCTGACTTTC. It is translated as CASSRGGTISGANVLTF.

The chain uses TRBV5-6 and TRBJ1-3, with a tentative D call TRBD1 (6 bases). This CDR3 comprises 14 residues. V lost 3 bases and J lost 5, with 12 bases in between. Germline V gene sequence: CDR1 SGHDT, CDR2 YYEEEE. CDR3 region: CASSYGTNRNTIYF. CDR3 sequence (DNA): TGTGCCAGCAGCTACGGGACAAACCGAAACACCATATATTTT.

This chain uses TRBV11-1 with TRBJ1-6, with TRBD1 matching over 12 bases. This CDR3 spans 15 amino acids. V shed 5 bases, J shed 9 bases, and the junction held 5 bases outside the gene matches. Germline CDR1 reads SGHAT; CDR2 reads FQDESV (reference sequence). As DNA, the CDR3 is TGTGCCAGCAGCCCGTGGGACAGGGGGCGTTCACCCCTCCACTTT. Protein product: CASSPWDRGRSPLHF.

Only one count was recorded for this clone. The J gene is TRBJ1-1, the V gene TRBV27; TRBD1 is a possible D gene (5 bases). V was clipped by 6 bases and J by 0 bases, with 8 bases between them. CDR1 is MNHEY and CDR2 is SMNVEV in the germline V gene (reference sequence). This CDR3 spans 13 amino acids. The CDR3 nucleotides read TGTGCCAGCAGCTCGACAGTGAACACTGAAGCTTTCTTT. Protein: CASSSTVNTEAFF.

A single count supports this clone. J is TRBJ1-1 and V is TRBV7-3; D uncertain. CDR1 SGHTA and CDR2 FQGTGA come from the germline V gene. V was pared by 0 bases and J by 0 bases, with 5 bases between. This CDR3 has 14 residues. CDR3: CASSLTSVNTEAFF. In DNA form, the CDR3 reads TGTGCCAGCAGCTTAACATCGGTGAACACTGAAGCTTTCTTT. The full variable domain, its missing parts supplied by reference TRBV7-3 and TRBJ1-1, is GAGVSQTPSNKVTEKGKYVELRCDPISGHTALYWYRQSLGQGPEFLIYFQGTGAADDSGLPNDRFFAVRPEGSVSTLKIQRTERGDSAVYLCASSLTSVNTEAFFGQGTRLTVV.